The source of this T cell receptor beta chain is a study of blood T cell repertoires in COVID-19. Those enrolled in Seattle joined during active infection and were followed longitudinally afterward. Germline V lookup: CDR1 SQVTM, CDR2 ANQGSEA. Trimming removed 4 bases from V and 6 bases from J; junction bases left unmatched: 8. CDR3 length equals 14 residues. Generated by immunoSEQ multiplex PCR, the TCRdb table keeps only in-frame clones and is missing some. Among a few hundred thousand clones listed, 80% to 90% were seen once. This receptor was identified in a woman aged 50 to 60 with COVID-19, enrolled during active disease. The J gene is TRBJ2-1, the V gene TRBV29-1; 8 nucleotides line up with TRBD1. Sequenced sample: peripheral blood. The CDR3, as DNA: TGCAGCGTTGGTGGCAGGGGGCCTACCAATGAGCAGTTCTTC. Protein: CSVGGRGPTNEQFF.